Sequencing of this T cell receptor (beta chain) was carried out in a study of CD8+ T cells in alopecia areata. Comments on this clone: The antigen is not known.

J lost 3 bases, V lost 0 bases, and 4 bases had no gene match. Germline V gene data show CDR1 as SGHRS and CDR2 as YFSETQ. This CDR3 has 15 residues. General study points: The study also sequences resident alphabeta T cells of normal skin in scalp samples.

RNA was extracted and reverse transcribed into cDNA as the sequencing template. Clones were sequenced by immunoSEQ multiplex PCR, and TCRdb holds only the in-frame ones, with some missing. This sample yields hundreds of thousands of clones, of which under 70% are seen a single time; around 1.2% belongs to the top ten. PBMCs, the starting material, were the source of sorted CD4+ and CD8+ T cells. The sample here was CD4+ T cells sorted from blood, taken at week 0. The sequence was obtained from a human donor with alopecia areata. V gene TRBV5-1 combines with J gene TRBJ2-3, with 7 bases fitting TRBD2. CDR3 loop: CASSLEVSGTDTQYF. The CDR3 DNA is TGCGCCAGCAGCTTGGAGGTTAGCGGGACAGATACGCAGTATTTT.